Each of the 17 T cell receptor beta chains below was sequenced from the same sample in a study of regulatory T cells in long-lasting Graves disease. With iRepertoire HTBI primers and Arm-PCR of CDR3 regions, TCR beta libraries were built. MiXCR, run by TCRdb on the multiplex PCR reads, gives a single entry per CDR3 protein. There are over 500,000 distinct CDR3 sequences in the sample; about 15% occur only once, and 12% lies in the top ten. Time point noted: newly diagnosed GD, antithyroid drugs for less than 3 months. PBMC-extracted RNA yielded the TCR library. These data also formed part of another study, on T cells in Graves' hyperthyroidism and ophthalmopathy.

The input for sequencing was peripheral blood mononuclear cells (PBMCs), taken at new diagnosis, from a patient treated with antithyroid drugs. The receptors derive from a man aged 18 to 35 with Graves disease.

The chain's CDR3 is CAWSALRGAYNEQFF. In nucleotides, the CDR3 is TGTGCCTGGAGTGCACTGAGGGGGGCATACAATGAGCAGTTCTTC. The chain carries TRBV30 and TRBJ2-1; either TRBD1 or TRBD2 may fit D (6 bases each). With 1 base removed from V and 4 bases from J, the gap between germline ends came to 14 bases. Germline V gene sequence: CDR1 GTSNPN, CDR2 SVGIG (reference sequence). This CDR3 is 15 amino acids long.

This clonotype was found many times. The rearrangement uses TRBV28 and TRBJ1-6; maybe TRBD1 (5 bases). Germline CDR1 is MDHEN and CDR2 is SYDVKM. The CDR3 has 14 amino acids. Trimming cost V 2 bases and J 5 bases, with 7 bases left between them. The chain's CDR3 is CASSLGGDNSPLHF. The CDR3, as DNA: TGTGCCAGCAGTTTAGGGGGGGATAATTCACCCCTCCACTTT.

This clonotype was seen many times. V gene TRBV10-3 combines with J gene TRBJ2-1, with 10 nucleotides matching TRBD2. V shed 5 bases and J 5 bases; nucleotides not matched to a gene: 3. Germline values: CDR1 ENHRY, CDR2 SYGVKD. The CDR3 totals 14 residues. CDR3 loop: CAISSSGSHNEQFF. DNA of the CDR3: TGTGCCATCAGTTCTAGCGGGAGTCACAATGAGCAGTTCTTC.

The chain uses TRBV7-9 and TRBJ2-1, with TRBD2 matching 8 bases. V lost 10 bases, J lost 0 bases, and 26 bases stayed unmatched. In germline, CDR1 is SEHNR, CDR2 FQNEAQ (reference sequence). The CDR3 spans 21 residues. As DNA, the CDR3 is TGTGCCACCCTCCCCTCCCGGACTAGCCCCCGGGACTCTGACTCCTACAATGAGCAGTTCTTC. Translated, it gives CATLPSRTSPRDSDSYNEQFF.

In its sample, this clonotype was seen many times. V is TRBV7-3 and J is TRBJ2-1; 10 bases are a match to TRBD1. The ends lost 5 bases at V and 8 bases at J; junction bases unmatched: 15. CDR1 is SGHTA and CDR2 is FQGTGA in the germline V gene. This CDR3 is 17 amino acids long. The CDR3 region has the DNA TGTGCCAGCAGCCCCCCGTCCGGGACAGGGGCGCTTGATGAGCAGTTCTTC. It is translated as CASSPPSGTGALDEQFF.

The table lists this clonotype with many counts. V usage is TRBV6-2 or TRBV6-3 and J usage is TRBJ2-1, with D maybe TRBD1 (5 bases). This CDR3 spans 15 amino acids. Trimming removed 6 bases from V and 0 bases from J, with 12 bases in between. The V gene's germline CDR1 is MNHEY and CDR2 SVGEGT. The CDR3: CASRPDRSSYNEQFF. CDR3 in DNA: TGTGCCAGCAGACCTGACAGAAGCTCCTACAATGAGCAGTTCTTC.

In its sample, this clonotype was seen a few times. The chain joins TRBV6-2 or TRBV6-3 to TRBJ2-1, with unresolved D. This CDR3 has 13 residues. The germline gives CDR1 MNHEY, CDR2 SVGEGT. Trimming removed 5 bases from V and 8 bases from J, with 13 bases in between. The CDR3 region has the DNA TGTGCCAGCAGTCCCCATATCTCCGATGAGCAGTTCTTC. It is translated as CASSPHISDEQFF.

This clonotype is a singleton in its sample. The germline gene is not matched at one end of the junction; a read error may be the cause. The rearrangement links TRBV20-1 to TRBJ2-7; D is possibly TRBD1 or TRBD2 (5 bases each). The CDR3 length is 14 residues. Looked up from germline, CDR1 is DFQATT and CDR2 is SNEGSKA (reference sequence). The CDR3 bases are TGCAGTGCGAGAGGGACGGCCTATACCTACGAGCAGTACTTC. Its protein is CSARGTAYTYEQYF.

This clonotype was detected only a few times. The chain recombines TRBV19 with TRBJ2-7; a weak D match, TRBD1 (6 bases). Between the trimmed V and J ends, which lost 5 bases and 5 bases, there was a span of 16 bases. CDR1 and CDR2 from the germline V gene are LNHDA and SQIVND (reference sequence). This CDR3 comprises 14 residues. CDR3 region: CASSPTGYANEQYF. The CDR3 DNA sequence: TGTGCCAGTAGTCCAACAGGGTACGCAAACGAGCAGTACTTC.

The chain joins TRBV7-9 to TRBJ1-2; 10 nucleotides align to TRBD1. Germline CDR1 reads SEHNR; CDR2 reads FQNEAQ (reference sequence). J gave up 8 bases and V 1 base, and 7 bases lay outside the gene matches. This CDR3 spans 15 amino acids. Written as DNA, the CDR3 is TGTGCCAGCAGCTTAGAAGACAGGGGGCTTAGAGGCTACACCTTC. Translation: CASSLEDRGLRGYTF. Full variable domain (outside the CDR3, taken from reference TRBV7-9 and TRBJ1-2): DTGVSQNPRHKITKRGQNVTFRCDPISEHNRLYWYRQTLGQGPEFLTYFQNEAQLEKSRLLSDRFSAERPKGSFSTLEIQRTEQGDSAMYLCASSLEDRGLRGYTFGSGTRLTVV.

The chain has TRBV20-1 and TRBJ2-1; 9 nucleotides match TRBD1. The germline gives CDR1 DFQATT, CDR2 SNEGSKA (reference sequence). V was clipped by 6 bases and J by 7 bases; unmatched bases: 7. This CDR3 comprises 13 residues. The CDR3 nucleotides are TGCAGTGCCAAACAGGGGGCGGGGAATGAGCAGTTCTTC. Translated: CSAKQGAGNEQFF.

There are many counts of this clonotype. The gene calls are TRBV12-3 or TRBV12-4 and TRBJ2-7, with unresolved D. The V end was cut by 5 bases, the J end by 4 bases, with 9 bases between. The CDR3 sequence is 12 residues long. The CDR3 sequence is CASSDGQYEQYF. CDR3 in DNA: TGTGCCAGCAGTGACGGGCAATACGAGCAGTACTTC.

This clonotype was detected a few times. A read error may explain this, as a much larger clone is one base away. The chain recombines TRBV7-2 with TRBJ1-1; TRBD1 aligns across 8 bases. This CDR3 is built from 16 residues. Germline V lookup: CDR1 SGHTA, CDR2 FQGNSA. The V gene end was trimmed by 4 bases and the J gene end by 3 bases; junction bases not matched to a gene: 10. The CDR3 coding sequence is TGTGCCAGCAGCTCACAGGGGGTCCTTATGCACACTGAAGCTTTCTTT. It encodes CASSSQGVLMHTEAFF.

Many counts were recorded for this clonotype. CDR3 nucleotides: TGTGCCAGCAGTGAAAGGCCAGGGACCACCTTCTACAATGAGCAGTTCTTC. It is translated as CASSERPGTTFYNEQFF. The chain joins TRBV2 to TRBJ2-1; D tentatively reads TRBD1 or TRBD2 (5 bases each). The CDR3 spans 17 residues. CDR1 is SNHLY, CDR2 FYNNEI, per germline. V was shortened by 2 bases and J by 3 bases, with 17 bases between the two germline ends.

The chain uses TRBV7-9 and TRBJ1-3; the D gene is possibly TRBD1 (5 bases). CDR3 length: 14 residues. Trimming pared 5 bases from V and 2 bases from J, leaving 10 bases between. Germline values: CDR1 SEHNR, CDR2 FQNEAQ (reference sequence). CDR3 residues: CASSPGGAGNTIYF. CDR3 DNA: TGTGCCAGCAGCCCTGGGGGGGCTGGAAACACCATATATTTT.

This clonotype was recorded at least ten times. The chain employs TRBV5-1 and TRBJ2-1; maybe TRBD1 (5 bases). The CDR3 extends over 16 amino acids. The V and J ends lost 1 base and 0 bases respectively, with 11 bases between them. From germline, CDR1 is SGHRS and CDR2 YFSETQ. Here the CDR3 DNA reads TGCGCCAGCAGCTTGAGCGTCGACAGCTCCTACAATGAGCAGTTCTTC. Its protein product is CASSLSVDSSYNEQFF. Drawing the rest from reference TRBV5-1 and TRBJ2-1, the complete variable domain is KAGVTQTPRYLIKTRGQQVTLSCSPISGHRSVSWYQQTPGQGLQFLFEYFSETQRNKGNFPGRFSGRQFSNSRSEMNVSTLELGDSALYLCASSLSVDSSYNEQFFGPGTRLTVL.

The V call is TRBV14, the J call TRBJ1-2; tentatively, D is TRBD1 (6 bases). The CDR3 extends over 14 amino acids. Germline CDR1 and CDR2: SGHDN and FVKESK. Between the trimmed V and J ends, which lost 3 bases and 6 bases, there was a span of 14 bases. The CDR3 loop is CASSQVRTDHGYTF. DNA of the CDR3: TGTGCCAGCAGCCAGGTTCGGACAGACCATGGCTACACCTTC.